This T cell receptor (beta chain) was sequenced during a study of OX40 agonist ivuxolimab in advanced cancers. Germline lookup yields CDR1 SGHTA and CDR2 FQGNSA. The CDR3 spans 13 residues. Trimming shortened V by 5 bases and J by 9 bases, and 11 bases separated the two germline ends. Some clones are missing from TCRdb's copy, which holds only in-frame ones; the method was immunoSEQ multiplex PCR. The sample contains around 70,000 clones, roughly 84% of which appear only once. The sequence was collected from an adult with an advanced solid tumor such as melanoma, head and neck, liver or kidney cancer. The starting material was CD4+ or CD8+ T cells sorted from blood, obtained in a trial of the OX40 agonist ivuxolimab. The chain carries TRBV7-2 and TRBJ1-6; perhaps TRBD1 as D (5 bases). This CDR3 is CASSGDRGSPLHF. In nucleotides, the CDR3 is TGTGCCAGCAGCGGAGATAGGGGTTCACCCCTCCACTTT.